One sample yielded the 18 T cell receptor beta chains listed below, sequenced in a study of T cell changes during pregnancy in multiple sclerosis (dated by TCRdb to between 2018 and 2020). Libraries came from the immunoSEQ multiplex PCR assay. TCRdb mirrors the immuneACCESS table, restricted to in-frame sequences. Some clones are absent from its copies; in checked studies, under half trace to an unresolved V gene, and the reason for the others is unknown. Here the sample has roughly 69,000 clones; 92% occur a single time. The leading ten clones occupy almost 1.5% of the sample. The material sequenced was peripheral blood, taken after pregnancy. The receptors were gathered from a female donor with multiple sclerosis, enrolled in a pregnancy study.

The rearrangement joins TRBV7-2 to TRBJ2-1, with 7 bases identical to TRBD2. Germline V gene sequence: CDR1 SGHTA, CDR2 FQGNSA. The ends lost 5 bases at V and 3 bases at J; junction bases unmatched: 10. This CDR3 contains 16 residues. The CDR3 loop reads CASSGGRTRGYNEQFF. CDR3 bases: TGTGCCAGCAGCGGGGGTAGGACTAGGGGCTACAATGAGCAGTTCTTC.

In this sample, this clone turned up once. The chain uses TRBV19 and TRBJ2-2; TRBD1 is a possible D gene (6 bases). V was clipped by 3 bases and J by 3 bases, with 8 bases between them. This CDR3 contains 14 residues. From germline, CDR1 is LNHDA and CDR2 SQIVND (reference sequence). In nucleotides, the CDR3 is TGTGCCAGTAGTATTACAGGGTACACCGGGGAGCTGTTTTTT. This sequence encodes CASSITGYTGELFF.

Only a few counts were recorded for this clone. The rearrangement links TRBV18 to TRBJ1-1, with 8 bases identical to TRBD1. The CDR3 spans 14 residues. From germline, CDR1 is KGHSH and CDR2 LQKENI. The V segment lost 2 bases and the J segment 3 bases; nucleotides outside the gene matches: 2. In DNA form, the CDR3 reads TGTGCCAGCTCACCAACGGACAGGGACACTGAAGCTTTCTTT. Translating gives CASSPTDRDTEAFF.

A note on this clone: The sample holds other DNA sequences that translate to the same CDR3. The rearrangement uses TRBV25-1 and TRBJ1-2; maybe TRBD1 (6 bases). V was trimmed by 3 bases and J by 3 bases, leaving 11 bases between them. There are 14 residues in the CDR3. Germline assignment: CDR1 MGHDK and CDR2 SYGVNS. The CDR3 here is CASSDLRGDYGYTF. The CDR3 DNA follows: TGTGCCAGCAGTGATCTCAGGGGCGACTATGGCTACACCTTC.

This clone was recorded once. DNA of the CDR3: TGTGCCAGCAGCTCGAAAGACACGGGACAGGGGGCCCAAGAGACCCAGTACTTC. Its protein product is CASSSKDTGQGAQETQYF. This rearrangement joins TRBV5-5 to TRBJ2-5; the match to TRBD1 covers 12 bases. V lost 3 bases and J lost 1; bases outside the gene matches: 10. The CDR3 runs 18 residues. Germline V gives CDR1 SGHKS, CDR2 YYEKEE (reference sequence). Supplemented by reference TRBV5-5 and TRBJ2-5, the full variable domain reads DAGVTQSPTHLIKTRGQQVTLRCSPISGHKSVSWYQQVLGQGPQFIFQYYEKEERGRGNFPDRFSARQFPNYSSELNVNALLLGDSALYLCASSSKDTGQGAQETQYFGPGTRLLVL.

The chain recombines TRBV19 with TRBJ1-2; possible D gene TRBD1, 6 bases. The CDR3 loop spans 13 amino acids. Germline V CDR1 and CDR2: LNHDA, SQIVND (reference sequence). Trimming pared 7 bases from V and 3 bases from J, leaving 12 bases between. In DNA, the CDR3 is TGTGCCAGTACCCACAGGGTTGACTATGGCTACACCTTC. Translating it yields CASTHRVDYGYTF.

The V and J genes are TRBV10-1 and TRBJ2-3; TRBD2 agrees at 11 bases. This CDR3 has 19 residues. V lost 3 bases, J lost 3 bases, and 14 bases stayed unmatched. The germline V gene has CDR1 WNHNN and CDR2 SYGVQD (reference sequence). The CDR3 is CASSEFGLAGGGSTDTQYF. The CDR3 DNA sequence: TGCGCCAGCAGTGAATTCGGCCTAGCGGGAGGTGGAAGTACAGATACGCAGTATTTT.

The chain links TRBV6-6 to TRBJ2-7; 14 bases match TRBD2. Germline-derived CDR1 and CDR2 are MNHNY and SVGAGI (reference sequence). V gave up 7 bases and J gave up 5 bases; unmatched junction bases: 7. This CDR3 is built from 15 residues. The CDR3 here is CASNRLAGGYHEQYF. CDR3 in DNA: TGTGCCAGCAACAGACTAGCGGGAGGGTACCACGAGCAGTACTTC.

The V gene is TRBV13, the J gene TRBJ2-3, with D uncertain. Germline V gene sequence: CDR1 PRHDT, CDR2 FYEKMQ (reference sequence). There are 16 residues in the CDR3. V dropped 1 base and J dropped 3 bases, with 14 bases sitting between them. The CDR3, as DNA: TGTGCCAGCAGCTTAGACCTGGGTGAGGAGACAGATACGCAGTATTTT. Residues: CASSLDLGEETDTQYF.

The V and J genes are TRBV12-5 and TRBJ2-1, with 7 bases fitting TRBD2. The trim removed 8 bases at V and 0 bases at J, leaving 4 bases unmatched. The CDR3 consists of 14 residues. Germline CDR1 is LGHNT and CDR2 is FRNRAP. The chain's CDR3 is CASSLAASYNEQFF. For the CDR3, the DNA is TGTGCTAGTTCCCTAGCGGCCTCCTACAATGAGCAGTTCTTC.

The chain is built from TRBV19 and TRBJ2-2, with D perhaps matching TRBD2 (5 bases). V was pared by 7 bases and J by 1 base, with 13 bases between. This CDR3 comprises 15 residues. Germline lookup yields CDR1 LNHDA and CDR2 SQIVND (reference sequence). CDR3 amino acids: CASTPWERNTGELFF. CDR3 coding DNA: TGTGCCAGTACCCCGTGGGAGCGGAACACCGGGGAGCTGTTTTTT.

This sequence joins TRBV19 and TRBJ2-3, with 8 bases identical to TRBD2. CDR1 and CDR2 from the germline V gene are LNHDA and SQIVND (reference sequence). J lost 6 bases, V lost 0 bases, and 8 bases had no gene match. This CDR3 is 16 amino acids long. CDR3 in DNA: TGTGCCAGTAGTATAGATAGGAGCGGGAGTGGGGATACGCAGTATTTT. Protein: CASSIDRSGSGDTQYF. The full variable domain, its missing parts supplied by reference TRBV19 and TRBJ2-3, is DGGITQSPKYLFRKEGQNVTLSCEQNLNHDAMYWYRQDPGQGLRLIYYSQIVNDFQKGDIAEGYSVSREKKESFPLTVTSAQKNPTAFYLCASSIDRSGSGDTQYFGPGTRLTVL.

The rearrangement links TRBV4-1 to TRBJ2-7; 7 nucleotides align to TRBD1. The V gene end was trimmed by 3 bases and the J gene end by 2 bases; junction bases not matched to a gene: 7. Per germline, CDR1 MGHRA and CDR2 YSYEKL. CDR3 length equals 15 residues. The CDR3 reads CASSHRGPGTYEQYF. CDR3 nucleotide sequence: TGCGCCAGCAGCCATAGGGGGCCGGGAACCTACGAGCAGTACTTC.

The V gene is TRBV5-5, the J gene TRBJ2-7; D might be TRBD2 (6 bases). Germline CDR1 SGHKS, CDR2 YYEKEE (reference sequence). The CDR3 has 12 residues. Trimming pared 3 bases from V and 5 bases from J, leaving 9 bases between. CDR3 nucleotide sequence: TGTGCCAGCAGCTGGGGGGAGGACGAGCAGTACTTC. It codes for CASSWGEDEQYF. Full variable domain (rest looked up from reference TRBV5-5 and TRBJ2-7): DAGVTQSPTHLIKTRGQQVTLRCSPISGHKSVSWYQQVLGQGPQFIFQYYEKEERGRGNFPDRFSARQFPNYSSELNVNALLLGDSALYLCASSWGEDEQYFGPGTRLTVT.

The chain combines TRBV5-6 with TRBJ1-1; maybe TRBD1 (6 bases). The CDR3 contains 17 residues. Trimming cost V 4 bases and J 10 bases, with 29 bases left between them. The V gene's germline CDR1 is SGHDT and CDR2 YYEEEE. CDR3: CASSPLGRKTGWAVAFF. The CDR3 DNA sequence: TGTGCCAGCAGCCCTTTAGGGAGAAAGACAGGATGGGCTGTAGCTTTCTTT.

The chain recombines TRBV18 with TRBJ2-7; 9 nucleotides align to TRBD1. This CDR3 region has 15 residues. V shed 6 bases, J shed 2 bases, and the junction held 8 bases outside the gene matches. Germline V gene data show CDR1 as KGHSH and CDR2 as LQKENI. This chain's CDR3 is CASSTSGTGPYEQYF. The CDR3 DNA sequence: TGTGCCAGCTCTACCAGCGGGACAGGGCCCTACGAGCAGTACTTC.

This clone was seen repeatedly, ten times or more. This chain connects TRBV6-4 to TRBJ1-5; 7 bases map to TRBD1. Germline assignment: CDR1 MRHNA and CDR2 SNTAGT. V gave up 3 bases and J gave up 7 bases; unmatched junction bases: 3. The CDR3 extends over 13 amino acids. The CDR3, as DNA: TGTGCCAGCAGTGAAGAGGACAGGCAGCCCCAGCATTTT. Protein product: CASSEEDRQPQHF.

V is TRBV28 and J is TRBJ1-1; 7 bases match TRBD1. The CDR3 totals 15 residues. J lost 3 bases, V lost 4 bases, and 8 bases had no gene match. From germline, CDR1 is MDHEN and CDR2 SYDVKM. Written as DNA, the CDR3 is TGTGCCAGCAGTTCATACAGGGGTCTGGACACTGAAGCTTTCTTT. This sequence encodes CASSSYRGLDTEAFF.